The 26 T cell receptor beta chains below were found in one sample sequenced in a study of cytomegalovirus exposure and HLA in healthy donors. The PCR contained 60 Vbeta and 13 Jbeta primers. Method: immunoSEQ multiplex PCR; TCRdb's copy keeps in-frame clones and lacks some. The sample data list about 160,000 clones. The sample was PBMCs. The origin of the receptors is a man aged 30 to 39 in good health and CMV-seronegative.

The chain employs TRBV7-3 and TRBJ2-2; 9 bases align to TRBD1. Germline V lookup: CDR1 SGHTA, CDR2 FQGTGA. The CDR3 extends over 17 amino acids. V trimming: 5 bases; J trimming: 7 bases; junction bases outside the gene matches: 14. The DNA of the CDR3 is TGTGCCAGCAGCCCCGCCCGCGGACAGGGGCAACACGGGGAGCTGTTTTTT. It is translated as CASSPARGQGQHGELFF.

V and J are TRBV9 and TRBJ1-5; D gene uncertain. The V end lost 0 bases, the J end lost 12 bases, and 13 bases lay between the germline ends. Per germline, CDR1 SGDLS and CDR2 YYNGEE. The CDR3 has 13 amino acids. The DNA of the CDR3 is TGTGCCAGCAGCGTAGCTGACGGAAGACTCCAGCATTTT. Its protein product is CASSVADGRLQHF.

CDR3 in DNA: TGTGCCAGCAGCGGAACTCTAGCGGGAACGACCTACAATGAGCAGTTCTTC. Encoded protein: CASSGTLAGTTYNEQFF. This chain joins TRBV9 and TRBJ2-1, with TRBD2 matching over 9 bases. The CDR3 spans 17 residues. The J segment lost 2 bases and the V segment lost 3 bases, leaving 9 bases of the junction unmatched. CDR1 and CDR2 from the germline V gene are SGDLS and YYNGEE.

The chain is built from TRBV5-5 and TRBJ2-2; 7 bases line up with TRBD1. The CDR3 is 16 residues long. Germline loops: CDR1 SGHKS, CDR2 YYEKEE (reference sequence). Unmatched junction bases numbered 14, after V lost 4 bases and J lost 8 bases. CDR3 nucleotide sequence: TGTGCCAGCAGCCCGCGAGGGGGCGGAATAATAGGGGAGCTGTTTTTT. Amino acid sequence: CASSPRGGGIIGELFF. Full variable domain (remainder filled in from reference TRBV5-5 and TRBJ2-2): DAGVTQSPTHLIKTRGQQVTLRCSPISGHKSVSWYQQVLGQGPQFIFQYYEKEERGRGNFPDRFSARQFPNYSSELNVNALLLGDSALYLCASSPRGGGIIGELFFGEGSRLTVL.

The V call is TRBV30, the J call TRBJ2-7; perhaps TRBD1 as D (6 bases). V was trimmed by 3 bases and J by 2 bases, leaving 11 bases between them. The CDR3 has 13 amino acids. Germline values: CDR1 GTSNPN, CDR2 SVGIG (reference sequence). CDR3 protein: CAWSRDTPYEQYF. The CDR3 DNA is TGTGCCTGGAGCAGGGACACTCCCTACGAGCAGTACTTC.

The gene calls are TRBV28 and TRBJ2-1, with TRBD1 matching over 9 bases. The junction had 8 bases not matched to a gene; V was cut back by 8 bases and J by 15 bases. CDR1 is MDHEN, CDR2 SYDVKM, per germline. This CDR3 has 11 amino acids. The CDR3 is CASSPGQGAFF. The CDR3 nucleotides read TGTGCCAGCTCCCCGGGACAGGGTGCGTTCTTC.

The rearrangement uses TRBV19 and TRBJ1-3; D perhaps matches TRBD1 (5 bases). Germline V gives CDR1 LNHDA, CDR2 SQIVND (reference sequence). V shed 3 bases and J shed 0 bases, with 12 bases lying between them. The CDR3 is made up of 16 amino acids. The CDR3 coding sequence is TGTGCCAGTAGTATCCCTGGACACAGCTCTGGAAACACCATATATTTT. Protein sequence: CASSIPGHSSGNTIYF.

The J gene is TRBJ2-6, the V gene TRBV11-2; D not resolved. This CDR3 has 19 amino acids. Per germline, CDR1 SGHAT and CDR2 FQNNGV. V lost 2 bases and J lost 0, with 17 bases in between. CDR3: CASSLKSYSTYSGANVLTF. The CDR3 bases are TGTGCCAGCAGCTTAAAGTCTTACTCAACCTACTCTGGGGCCAACGTCCTGACTTTC.

The chain links TRBV7-7 to TRBJ2-7; weak D call: TRBD2 (6 bases). The CDR3 consists of 12 residues. CDR1 and CDR2 (germline): SSHAT, FNYEAQ (reference sequence). Between the trimmed V and J ends, which lost 5 bases and 6 bases, there was a span of 11 bases. The DNA for the CDR3 is TGTGCCAGCAGCCCCCTGGAGGGCGAGCAGTACTTC. This sequence encodes CASSPLEGEQYF.

The CDR3 DNA follows: TGTGCCAGCAGTTTAGGCAGGGTCAATGAGCAGTTCTTC. This encodes CASSLGRVNEQFF. This rearrangement joins TRBV28 to TRBJ2-1; a weak D match, TRBD1 (5 bases). The CDR3 length is 13 residues. V shed 2 bases and J shed 6 bases, with 8 bases lying between them. Germline-derived CDR1 and CDR2 are MDHEN and SYDVKM.

This chain uses TRBV6-1 with TRBJ2-1; TRBD2 matches 11 bases. From germline, CDR1 is MNHNS and CDR2 SASEGT. This CDR3 region has 15 residues. V lost 7 bases, J lost 3 bases, and 5 bases stayed unmatched. The CDR3 DNA reads as TGTGCCAGCAAGTCGGGACTAGCGGACTACAATGAGCAGTTCTTC. Protein sequence: CASKSGLADYNEQFF.

The gene calls are TRBV19 and TRBJ1-5; 8 bases map to TRBD1. V was pared by 6 bases and J by 4 bases, with 14 bases of the junction left unmatched. The germline V gene has CDR1 LNHDA and CDR2 SQIVND (reference sequence). The CDR3 has 17 residues. This CDR3 reads CASRRGRAGGINQPQHF. CDR3 coding DNA: TGTGCCAGTAGAAGGGGGAGGGCAGGGGGCATTAATCAGCCCCAGCATTTT.

The chain carries TRBV6-5 and TRBJ1-4, with 7 bases matching TRBD1. CDR1 is MNHEY, CDR2 SVGAGI, per germline. The CDR3 has 14 residues. The V gene end was trimmed by 7 bases and the J gene end by 7 bases; junction bases not matched to a gene: 9. The DNA for the CDR3 is TGTGCCAGCATGGATTCACAGGGGAGTGAAAAACTGTTTTTT. This encodes CASMDSQGSEKLFF.

J is TRBJ1-5 and V is TRBV6-5; 8 bases align to TRBD1. This CDR3 contains 15 residues. CDR1 is MNHEY and CDR2 is SVGAGI in the germline V gene. The V gene end was trimmed by 5 bases and the J gene end by 5 bases; junction bases not matched to a gene: 8. The DNA of the CDR3 is TGTGCCAGCAGTCGGACAGGGAAGGGCGATCAGCCCCAGCATTTT. Translated: CASSRTGKGDQPQHF.

The V and J genes are TRBV5-5 and TRBJ1-2, with 11 bases fitting TRBD1. V shed 5 bases and J 0 bases; nucleotides not matched to a gene: 3. This CDR3 has 15 amino acids. Germline CDR1 and CDR2: SGHKS and YYEKEE (reference sequence). The CDR3 here is CASSPGQGANYGYTF. The CDR3 DNA sequence: TGTGCCAGCAGTCCGGGACAGGGGGCTAACTATGGCTACACCTTC.

J is TRBJ2-5 and V is TRBV6-1; unclear D gene. Germline V gene sequence: CDR1 MNHNS, CDR2 SASEGT. Trimming cost V 2 bases and J 6 bases, with 13 bases left between them. CDR3 length equals 14 residues. The CDR3 nucleotides are TGTGCCAGCAGTGAAAGATGGGCAGAGAAGACCCAGTACTTC. It specifies CASSERWAEKTQYF.

The chain recombines TRBV18 with TRBJ2-5; TRBD1 agrees at 8 bases. Germline V gene sequence: CDR1 KGHSH, CDR2 LQKENI. The CDR3 extends over 14 amino acids. V was pared by 5 bases and J by 4 bases, with 6 bases of the junction left unmatched. The CDR3 nucleotides are TGTGCCAGCTCAGCAGGACAGGGAGGAGAGACCCAGTACTTC. As protein: CASSAGQGGETQYF.

The chain employs TRBV4-1 and TRBJ2-7; 11 nucleotides align to TRBD2. CDR3 length equals 16 residues. With V trimmed by 3 bases and J by 1 base, 5 bases remained unmatched. CDR1 is MGHRA, CDR2 YSYEKL, per germline. The CDR3: CASSHSLAGGSYEQYF. The CDR3 region has the DNA TGCGCCAGCAGCCATTCGCTAGCGGGAGGTTCCTACGAGCAGTACTTC.

This chain uses TRBV30 with TRBJ1-2, with D possibly being TRBD1 (5 bases). Per the germline V gene, CDR1 is GTSNPN and CDR2 is SVGIG (reference sequence). V was trimmed by 1 base and J by 4 bases, leaving 7 bases between them. The CDR3 is 12 residues long. The CDR3 loop reads CAWSETGYGYTF. DNA for the CDR3: TGTGCCTGGAGTGAAACAGGCTATGGCTACACCTTC.

The J gene is TRBJ1-2, the V gene TRBV7-5; TRBD1, the table's D call, lacks a check against the DNA. TRBV7-5 is noted as a pseudogene. The CDR3 covers 13 residues. CDR3 sequence (DNA): TGTGTCAGAAGCTTAGAGTCAGTGAATGGCTACACCTTC. Its translation: CVRSLESVNGYTF.

This chain joins TRBV28 and TRBJ2-1; 10 nucleotides match TRBD1. Germline loops: CDR1 MDHEN, CDR2 SYDVKM. Germline trimming cut 2 bases from V and 5 bases from J; bases unmatched to any gene: 9. This CDR3 is built from 17 residues. The CDR3 nucleotides are TGTGCCAGCAGTTTACTATCCGGGACAGGGGACAACAATGAGCAGTTCTTC. This codes for CASSLLSGTGDNNEQFF.

This chain links TRBV2 with TRBJ1-1; 7 nucleotides align to TRBD1. This CDR3 region has 14 residues. The trim removed 5 bases at V and 1 base at J, leaving 4 bases unmatched. Germline-derived CDR1 and CDR2 are SNHLY and FYNNEI. The DNA for the CDR3 is TGTGCCAGCAGTTCGGACAGGAGGAACACTGAAGCTTTCTTT. It encodes CASSSDRRNTEAFF.

The chain links TRBV6-1 to TRBJ2-1; tentative D call: TRBD2 (6 bases). V was cut by 7 bases and J by 9 bases, with 22 bases left in between. CDR1 and CDR2 from the germline V gene are MNHNS and SASEGT. This CDR3 spans 15 amino acids. CDR3 in DNA: TGTGCCAGCACCGACTTATGGAGGGACGGTGGTGAGCAGTTCTTC. It codes for CASTDLWRDGGEQFF.

The chain has TRBV5-1 and TRBJ2-1; 8 bases fit TRBD1. V lost 1 base to trimming and J lost 6 bases; unmatched junction nucleotides: 9. The CDR3 consists of 16 residues. Germline-derived CDR1 and CDR2 are SGHRS and YFSETQ. The CDR3 spells CASSLLSRQGANEQFF. The CDR3 bases are TGCGCCAGCAGCTTGCTCTCCCGGCAGGGGGCCAATGAGCAGTTCTTC.

V usage is TRBV5-4 and J usage is TRBJ2-5, with D tentatively TRBD2 (6 bases). The J call may be in error: the DNA end matches TRBJ2-7 better. Germline V gene lookup returns CDR1 SGHNT and CDR2 YYREEE (reference sequence). The CDR3 extends over 15 amino acids. DNA of the CDR3: TGTGCCAGCAGCTTGAGTGGGAGTGGGGGGTACGAGCAGTACTTC. This translates into CASSLSGSGGYEQYF.

The rearrangement links TRBV7-9 to TRBJ2-5; 9 bases match TRBD1. CDR3 size: 14 residues. The germline gives CDR1 SEHNR, CDR2 FQNEAQ (reference sequence). V gave up 3 bases and J gave up 5 bases; unmatched junction bases: 4. CDR3 sequence (DNA): TGTGCCAGCAGCTTTACCGGGACAGGGGAGACCCAGTACTTC. Translated, it gives CASSFTGTGETQYF.